This TCR beta chain is from a study of CD8+CD57+ T cells in acquired aplastic anemia. Whole-study context: An average of roughly 2.9 ug of DNA was obtained from sorted CD4+ and CD8+ cells. General observations from the study: No significant patient-versus-control difference appeared in CD8+ Simpson's diversity.

As regards this clonotype: Its specificity is not known.

This CDR3 contains 14 residues. CDR1 is SEHNR and CDR2 is FQNEAQ in the germline V gene (reference sequence). Trimming stripped 7 bases from V and 5 bases from J, with 17 bases between. Previously, flow cytometry had revealed CD8+CD57+ cell expansion in the patients chosen for sequencing. TCR beta VDJ combinations and CDR3 sequences were profiled from genomic DNA. TCRdb used MiXCR to reprocess the reads, holding one entry per CDR3 protein. Of some 200,000 distinct CDR3 sequences in the sample, around half were seen once. Specimen: sorted CD4+, CD8+, or CD8+CD57+ T cells (not recorded which) from PBMCs. This clonotype was sampled from a human donor with aplastic anemia. The chain joins TRBV7-9 to TRBJ2-5, with no clear D. CDR3 loop: CASIPLTMGETQYF. DNA of the CDR3: TGTGCCAGCATCCCTTTGACCATGGGGGAGACCCAGTACTTC.